Following are 32 T cell receptor beta chains from one sample sequenced in a study of T cells after yellow fever vaccination. TCRdb reprocessed the 5' RACE reads via MiXCR and lists one record per CDR3 protein. The sample includes some 560,000 distinct CDR3 sequences, roughly a sixth of them seen just once. The sequencing here drew on PBMCs, taken 5 days after the first yellow fever vaccination. These TCRs come from a man between 18 and 29 years old who received the YFV17D yellow fever vaccine.

A single count supports this clonotype. This chain uses TRBV4-1 with TRBJ2-2; 8 bases map to TRBD1. CDR3 length equals 14 residues. The germline CDR1 and CDR2 sequences are MGHRA and YSYEKL. V dropped 8 bases and J dropped 7; count of bases not matched to a gene: 9. This CDR3 is CASAPTGAVGELFF. The CDR3 nucleotides read TGCGCCAGCGCTCCGACAGGGGCCGTCGGGGAGCTGTTTTTT.

There are a few counts of this clonotype. V gene TRBV4-3 combines with J gene TRBJ1-4; 8 bases align to TRBD1. Germline V gives CDR1 LGHNA, CDR2 YSLEER. The CDR3 runs to 15 residues. After removal of 4 bases from V and 4 bases from J, the junction contained 5 bases not matched to a gene. CDR3 sequence (DNA): TGCGCCAGCAGCCGCCGACAGGGGTTTAATGAAAAACTGTTTTTT. It codes for CASSRRQGFNEKLFF.

This clonotype came up a few times. The J gene is TRBJ2-7, the V gene TRBV9; a weak D match, TRBD2 (5 bases). The V gene lost 4 bases and the J gene lost 4 bases, with 12 bases spanning the gap. CDR1 and CDR2 from the germline V gene are SGDLS and YYNGEE. The CDR3 runs to 13 residues. The CDR3 reads CASSPQSGYEQYF. The CDR3 DNA reads as TGTGCCAGCAGCCCACAAAGCGGTTACGAGCAGTACTTC.

The chain employs TRBV7-8 and TRBJ1-5; no reliable D call. The V gene's germline CDR1 is SGHVS and CDR2 FQNEAQ. With 5 bases removed from V and 6 bases from J, the gap between germline ends came to 20 bases. This CDR3 is 16 amino acids long. CDR3 DNA: TGTGCCAGCAGCCCCGAGAGGTTCCGAATGGGTCAGCCCCAGCATTTT. It yields the protein CASSPERFRMGQPQHF.

In its sample, this clonotype was seen a few times. This chain links TRBV7-2 with TRBJ1-1; D call uncertain. The CDR3 covers 14 residues. Trimming removed 5 bases from V and 4 bases from J, with 14 bases in between. Germline values: CDR1 SGHTA, CDR2 FQGNSA. The CDR3 DNA reads TGTGCCAGCAGCCCCCATGGGGAGGGCACTGAAGCTTTCTTT. Protein: CASSPHGEGTEAFF.

This chain links TRBV19 with TRBJ2-5; D possibly matches TRBD1 or TRBD2 (5 bases each). Germline V gives CDR1 LNHDA, CDR2 SQIVND (reference sequence). The CDR3 is made up of 14 amino acids. V gave up 0 bases and J gave up 5 bases, with 10 bases separating them. This CDR3 reads CASSIDPGSETQYF. The CDR3 nucleotides read TGTGCCAGTAGTATAGATCCAGGGAGCGAGACCCAGTACTTC. The full variable domain, with the rest looked up from reference TRBV19 and TRBJ2-5, is DGGITQSPKYLFRKEGQNVTLSCEQNLNHDAMYWYRQDPGQGLRLIYYSQIVNDFQKGDIAEGYSVSREKKESFPLTVTSAQKNPTAFYLCASSIDPGSETQYFGPGTRLLVL.

This clonotype was seen more than once but under ten times. This chain links TRBV2 with TRBJ2-7, with D perhaps matching TRBD1 or TRBD2 (5 bases each). The CDR3 consists of 13 residues. The germline V and J ends were trimmed by 11 bases and 2 bases, with 16 bases remaining between them. The V gene's germline CDR1 is SNHLY and CDR2 FYNNEI. This CDR3 is CAGHGDGAYEQYF. CDR3 nucleotide sequence: TGTGCCGGCCACGGGGACGGTGCCTACGAGCAGTACTTC.

The chain has TRBV7-9 and TRBJ2-4; D is unresolved. This CDR3 has 15 amino acids. Germline CDR1 reads SEHNR; CDR2 reads FQNEAQ (reference sequence). Between the trimmed V and J ends, which lost 5 bases and 4 bases, there was a span of 15 bases. The CDR3 nucleotides read TGTGCCAGCAGCCCCCGACCTGATCCTAAAAACATTCAGTACTTC. It is translated as CASSPRPDPKNIQYF.

This clonotype was seen repeatedly, ten times or more. V is TRBV10-3 and J is TRBJ2-5; 8 positions agree with TRBD1. Germline assignment: CDR1 ENHRY and CDR2 SYGVKD. The CDR3 sequence is 15 residues long. Trimming at V came to 6 bases and at J to 3 bases, leaving 9 bases not matched to a gene. In DNA, the CDR3 is TGTGCCATCAGAGTAAAACAGGGGGGCGAAGAGACCCAGTACTTC. This sequence encodes CAIRVKQGGEETQYF.

This clonotype was seen a few times. J is TRBJ1-1 and V is TRBV6-1; D may be TRBD1 (6 bases). V was cut by 6 bases and J by 1 base, with 9 bases left in between. The CDR3 spans 13 residues. Germline V gene lookup returns CDR1 MNHNS and CDR2 SASEGT. As DNA, the CDR3 is TGTGCCAGCAGGAACAGGGAGAACACTGAAGCTTTCTTT. This translates into CASRNRENTEAFF.

This sequence joins TRBV4-1 and TRBJ2-7; TRBD1 matches 10 bases. CDR1 is MGHRA and CDR2 is YSYEKL in the germline V gene. The V gene end was trimmed by 3 bases and the J gene end by 3 bases; junction bases not matched to a gene: 8. The CDR3 is 16 amino acids. CDR3 loop: CASSHLLGQGNYEQYF. CDR3 nucleotides: TGCGCCAGCAGCCACCTCCTGGGACAGGGGAACTACGAGCAGTACTTC.

This clonotype was recorded many times. The chain uses TRBV5-1 and TRBJ1-1, with 7 nucleotides matching TRBD1. The germline V gene encodes CDR1 SGHRS and CDR2 YFSETQ. The CDR3 has 15 residues. V lost 4 bases and J lost 4; bases outside the gene matches: 10. CDR3 nucleotide sequence: TGCGCCAGCAGCGTTACCGGGACAGTGGGCACTGAAGCTTTCTTT. The encoded protein is CASSVTGTVGTEAFF.

This clonotype was seen more than once but under ten times. The chain recombines TRBV4-1 with TRBJ2-7; 7 bases are a match to TRBD2. From germline, CDR1 is MGHRA and CDR2 YSYEKL. Trimming cost V 3 bases and J 0 bases; bases outside gene matches: 8. CDR3 length: 16 amino acids. Here the CDR3 reads CASSQPGGWSSYEQYF. The CDR3, as DNA: TGCGCCAGCAGCCAGCCGGGGGGTTGGTCCTCCTACGAGCAGTACTTC.

The chain employs TRBV7-3 and TRBJ2-3, with 8 positions matching TRBD1. This CDR3 has 14 residues. V lost 5 bases and J lost 6; bases outside the gene matches: 7. Germline V lookup: CDR1 SGHTA, CDR2 FQGTGA. CDR3 sequence (DNA): TGTGCCAGCAGCGCTACAGGGGGGCGGGATACGCAGTATTTT. Translating gives CASSATGGRDTQYF.

This clonotype was seen only a few times. The rearrangement joins TRBV5-1 to TRBJ2-1, with D tentatively TRBD2 (6 bases). Deletions cut 7 bases from V and 6 bases from J, with 17 bases between. The germline gives CDR1 SGHRS, CDR2 YFSETQ. The CDR3 sequence is 14 residues long. The CDR3 spells CASQPVSGTNEQFF. Written as DNA, the CDR3 is TGCGCCAGCCAGCCGGTTAGCGGTACCAATGAGCAGTTCTTC.

The gene calls are TRBV5-4 and TRBJ2-1, with 8 bases lining up with TRBD1. The CDR3 covers 13 residues. Looked up from germline, CDR1 is SGHNT and CDR2 is YYREEE (reference sequence). Losses at the gene ends were 4 bases for V and 9 bases for J; bases not matched to a gene: 6. CDR3 amino acids: CASSPWTGTEQFF. The CDR3 DNA sequence: TGTGCCAGCAGCCCATGGACAGGGACTGAGCAGTTCTTC.

This clonotype has ten or more counts. The V and J genes are TRBV24-1 and TRBJ2-1; no firm D call. CDR3 length: 11 residues. V dropped 0 bases and J dropped 8 bases, with 1 base sitting between them. Germline CDR1 KGHDR, CDR2 SFDVKD. The CDR3 nucleotides read TGTGCCACCAGTGATTTGGATGAGCAGTTCTTC. Amino acids: CATSDLDEQFF.

The genes are TRBV5-5 and TRBJ2-7, with 7 nucleotides matching TRBD2. From germline, CDR1 is SGHKS and CDR2 YYEKEE (reference sequence). The CDR3 covers 14 residues. The ends lost 6 bases at V and 1 base at J; junction bases unmatched: 7. The CDR3 DNA is TGTGCCAGCACCTGGGGCGGGGGATCCTACGAGCAGTACTTC. Amino acids: CASTWGGGSYEQYF.

In this sample, this clonotype turned up a few times. V and J are TRBV28 and TRBJ2-3; a weak D match, TRBD2 (6 bases). V dropped 5 bases and J dropped 2 bases, with 11 bases sitting between them. Germline V gene data show CDR1 as MDHEN and CDR2 as SYDVKM. The CDR3 loop spans 14 amino acids. CDR3 DNA: TGTGCCAGCAGTCCTGGGGGACTCACAGATACGCAGTATTTT. Protein: CASSPGGLTDTQYF.

This clonotype was seen a handful of times. The rearrangement joins TRBV2 to TRBJ1-1, with D perhaps TRBD1 (5 bases). With 7 bases removed from V and 6 bases from J, the gap between germline ends came to 15 bases. The germline CDR1 and CDR2 sequences are SNHLY and FYNNEI. This CDR3 spans 13 amino acids. This chain's CDR3 is CASIMGGFAEAFF. In DNA, the CDR3 is TGTGCCAGCATCATGGGGGGGTTTGCTGAAGCTTTCTTT.

This chain connects TRBV12-3 or TRBV12-4 to TRBJ1-2; D gene uncertain. The CDR3 spans 10 residues. V was clipped by 8 bases and J by 8 bases, with 9 bases between them. In DNA form, the CDR3 reads TGTGCCAGCTATATCGGCGGCTACACCTTC. Its translation: CASYIGGYTF.

The rearrangement uses TRBV12-3 or TRBV12-4 and TRBJ1-2, with no clear D. The ends were cut back, 5 bases at V and 4 bases at J, with 20 bases in the middle. This CDR3 is built from 16 residues. CDR3 amino acids: CASSAPWVAGLYGYTF. Here the CDR3 DNA reads TGTGCCAGCAGTGCACCCTGGGTCGCAGGACTCTATGGCTACACCTTC.

This clonotype was seen only a few times. The chain has TRBV5-1 and TRBJ2-3; 9 positions agree with TRBD2. The ends lost 5 bases at V and 0 bases at J; junction bases unmatched: 7. Germline V gives CDR1 SGHRS, CDR2 YFSETQ. The CDR3 contains 16 residues. The DNA for the CDR3 is TGCGCCAGCAGTACGGCGGGGGGGGCTAGCACAGATACGCAGTATTTT. Amino acid sequence: CASSTAGGASTDTQYF. Full variable domain (missing parts from reference TRBV5-1 and TRBJ2-3): KAGVTQTPRYLIKTRGQQVTLSCSPISGHRSVSWYQQTPGQGLQFLFEYFSETQRNKGNFPGRFSGRQFSNSRSEMNVSTLELGDSALYLCASSTAGGASTDTQYFGPGTRLTVL.

This clonotype was seen only a few times. The gene calls are TRBV5-7 and TRBJ2-3; TRBD2 aligns across 8 bases. TRBV5-7 is an ORF; its function is uncertain. The CDR3 loop spans 16 amino acids. V lost 0 bases and J lost 5; bases outside the gene matches: 8. The chain's CDR3 is CASSLARTSGGDTQYF. In DNA form, the CDR3 reads TGTGCCAGCAGCTTGGCCCGAACTAGCGGCGGAGATACGCAGTATTTT.

This clonotype was detected a few times. The V and J genes are TRBV6-2 or TRBV6-3 and TRBJ1-5; D is unresolved. The germline V gene has CDR1 MNHEY and CDR2 SVGEGT. This CDR3 is 15 amino acids long. Trimming left V 5 bases short and J 5 bases short, with 16 bases between. CDR3 sequence: CASSAMASADQPQHF. The CDR3 nucleotides read TGTGCCAGCAGTGCGATGGCCAGCGCCGATCAGCCCCAGCATTTT.

This clonotype was seen a few times. This chain joins TRBV6-2 or TRBV6-3 and TRBJ2-3; D gene unclear. Between the trimmed V and J ends, which lost 4 bases and 2 bases, there was a span of 10 bases. Germline-derived CDR1 and CDR2 are MNHEY and SVGEGT. CDR3 size: 14 residues. The CDR3: CASSFDITTDTQYF. CDR3 sequence (DNA): TGTGCCAGCAGTTTTGACATTACCACAGATACGCAGTATTTT.

This clonotype was seen at least ten times. The chain has TRBV5-1 and TRBJ1-1; possibly TRBD1 for D (6 bases). The CDR3 spans 13 residues. Germline V gene data show CDR1 as SGHRS and CDR2 as YFSETQ. Trimming left V 7 bases short and J 5 bases short, with 15 bases between. The chain's CDR3 is CASHPGGATEAFF. For the CDR3, the DNA is TGCGCCAGCCACCCCGGGGGGGCAACTGAAGCTTTCTTT.

The chain uses TRBV11-1 and TRBJ2-7; possible D gene TRBD1, 5 bases. From germline, CDR1 is SGHAT and CDR2 FQDESV (reference sequence). Deletions cut 1 base from V and 0 bases from J, with 10 bases between. The CDR3 has 15 residues. The CDR3 region is CASSLGQTYSYEQYF. The CDR3, as DNA: TGTGCCAGCAGCTTAGGACAGACCTACTCCTACGAGCAGTACTTC.

This clonotype came up a few times. The chain uses TRBV29-1 and TRBJ1-2; D is uncertain. Per the germline V gene, CDR1 is SQVTM and CDR2 is ANQGSEA. CDR3 size: 12 residues. V gave up 3 bases and J gave up 7 bases, with 12 bases separating them. The CDR3 protein is CSVEIRGSGYTF. The CDR3 region has the DNA TGCAGCGTTGAGATTCGGGGTAGTGGCTACACCTTC.

This clonotype was counted only a few times. The chain is built from TRBV20-1 and TRBJ2-1; 9 positions match TRBD2. Looked up from germline, CDR1 is DFQATT and CDR2 is SNEGSKA (reference sequence). With 5 bases clipped from V and 0 bases from J, the junction kept 8 bases outside the gene matches. This CDR3 has 16 amino acids. CDR3 amino acids: CSAGPLAGSSYNEQFF. The CDR3, as DNA: TGCAGTGCTGGACCTCTAGCGGGGAGCTCCTACAATGAGCAGTTCTTC.

This clonotype was observed a handful of times. This chain joins TRBV18 and TRBJ2-7; 7 bases agree with TRBD2. In germline, CDR1 is KGHSH, CDR2 LQKENI. CDR3 size: 16 residues. J was trimmed by 4 bases and V by 3 bases; bases with no gene match: 12. In nucleotides, the CDR3 is TGTGCCAGCTCACCCCGAGGTAGCGGGCGCTCTTACGAGCAGTACGTC. It yields the protein CASSPRGSGRSYEQYV.

The V gene is TRBV7-2, the J gene TRBJ1-2; D possibly corresponds to TRBD1 (5 bases). Trimming left V 1 base short and J 7 bases short, with 10 bases between. Per the germline V gene, CDR1 is SGHTA and CDR2 is FQGNSA. The CDR3 totals 13 residues. The CDR3 is CASSLGQSTGYTF. As DNA, the CDR3 is TGTGCCAGCAGCTTAGGACAGTCGACTGGCTACACCTTC.